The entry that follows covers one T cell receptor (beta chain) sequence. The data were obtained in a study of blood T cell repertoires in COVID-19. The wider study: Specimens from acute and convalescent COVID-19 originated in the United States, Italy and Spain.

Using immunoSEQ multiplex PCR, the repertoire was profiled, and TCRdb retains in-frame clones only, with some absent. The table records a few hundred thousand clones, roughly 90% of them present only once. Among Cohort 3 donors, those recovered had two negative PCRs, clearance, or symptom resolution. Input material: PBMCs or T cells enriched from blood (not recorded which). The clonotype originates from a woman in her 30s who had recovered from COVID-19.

The CDR3: CASSLGGQGRYGYTF. The DNA for the CDR3 is TGTGCCAGCAGCTTAGGGGGACAGGGTCGCTATGGCTACACCTTC. The chain uses TRBV11-2 and TRBJ1-2; TRBD1 aligns across 9 bases. After removal of 1 base from V and 4 bases from J, the junction contained 4 bases not matched to a gene. The CDR3 is 15 amino acids. From germline, CDR1 is SGHAT and CDR2 FQNNGV.